The rows below give T cell receptor beta chains drawn from one sample of a study of CD8+CD57+ T cells in acquired aplastic anemia. One entry per CDR3 protein, called by TCRdb with MiXCR from the reads. In the table there are under 250,000 distinct CDR3 sequences, approximately 35% of which are singletons. The sequenced material came from sorted CD4+, CD8+, or CD8+CD57+ T cells (not recorded which) from PBMCs. Receptor source: a human donor in good health, serving as a control. The CDR3 runs from the conserved cysteine through the conserved F or W. The D gene is left open where the match is weak. Only some rows state a clone size, as once, few, many or a class for expanded clones.

v_gene,j_gene,abundance,d_gene,CDR3nt,CDR3aa
TRBV20-1,TRBJ2-2,many,-,TGCAGTGCTAGAGAAGGATCCGTCGGGGAGCTGTTTTTT,CSAREGSVGELFF
TRBV19,TRBJ1-5,many,-,TGTGCCAGTAGTATCGCTTTTCTCGACGTCAGAGGGGATCAGCCCCAGCATTTT,CASSIAFLDVRGDQPQHF
TRBV20-1,TRBJ1-1,many,TRBD1,TGCAGTGCTAGCAAAGACAGGGGCACTGAAGCTTTCTTT,CSASKDRGTEAFF
TRBV15,TRBJ1-1,-,-,TGTGCCACCAGCCCCATGGCATTTCGGCAGGGGACTGAAGCTTTCTTT,CATSPMAFRQGTEAFF
TRBV15,TRBJ2-7,-,-,TGTGCCACCAGCAGAGACGGCGGGGCTCGGGAGCAGTACTTC,CATSRDGGAREQYF
TRBV15,TRBJ1-2,-,-,TGTGCCACCAGCAGAGACAGGGAAGGCTATGGCTACACCTTC,CATSRDREGYGYTF
TRBV20-1,TRBJ1-3,once,-,TGCAGTGCTAGTCGGGTAGCTGGAAACACCATATATTTT,CSASRVAGNTIYF
TRBV11-1,TRBJ1-1,-,-,TGTGCCAGCAGATCATTTACCCAAGCAGGGTACACTGAAGCTTTCTTT,CASRSFTQAGYTEAFF
TRBV5-1,TRBJ2-7,many,-,TGCGCCAGCAGCCATCAGGGAGGAGAGCAGTACTTC,CASSHQGGEQYF
TRBV12-3/TRBV12-4,TRBJ2-1,many,-,TGTGCCAGCAGTCTAGCGACCAATGAGCAGTTCTTC,CASSLATNEQFF
TRBV2,TRBJ1-3,-,TRBD1,TGTGCCAGCAGTGGTCTCGTCCCGGGACAGGAATTGTTACGGGGTGAAAACGCCATATATTTT,CASSGLVPGQELLRGENAIYF
TRBV10-3,TRBJ2-1,-,-,TGTGCCATCAGTGAGCCCCCGGTCCCCGAGCAGTTCTTC,CAISEPPVPEQFF
TRBV27,TRBJ1-3,few,-,TGTGCCAGCAGTTTATCCGGCAGGGTAGAAAACACCATATATTTT,CASSLSGRVENTIYF
TRBV9,TRBJ2-1,-,-,TGTGCCAGCAGCGTAGCGGTGGGGGGCTCCTACAATGAGCAGTTCTTC,CASSVAVGGSYNEQFF
TRBV6-1,TRBJ1-5,many,-,TGTGCCAGCAGTGAACGCGGGGATCCCCAGCATTTT,CASSERGDPQHF
TRBV20-1,TRBJ2-5,-,-,TGCAGTGCTAGGGGACGAGAGACCCAGTACTTC,CSARGRETQYF
TRBV20-1,TRBJ2-1,many,TRBD2,TGCAGTGCTAGAAGACCCGGGGGGGCCGAGCAGTTCTTC,CSARRPGGAEQFF
TRBV4-2,TRBJ2-5,few,-,TGTGCCAGCAGCCAAGGGGGCCCTGGGGAGACCCAGTACTTC,CASSQGGPGETQYF
TRBV6-1,TRBJ2-1,-,-,TGTGCCAGCCTGTTGCGTCCGGGATCTGGTGAGCAGTTCTTC,CASLLRPGSGEQFF
TRBV20-1,TRBJ1-2,many,-,TGCAGTGCCAGTATCGAATGGGGTGGCTATGGCTACACCTTC,CSASIEWGGYGYTF
TRBV4-1,TRBJ1-1,few,-,TGCGCCAGCAGCCAAGTATACGGGGGGGCTTTCTTT,CASSQVYGGAFF
TRBV12-3/TRBV12-4,TRBJ2-7,-,-,TGTGCCAGCAGTTTTGGGAGCGGCGTGCAGTACTTC,CASSFGSGVQYF
TRBV19,TRBJ1-2,many,-,TGTGCCAGTAGTGCGTCGGGGGTACCACTATATGGCTACACCTTC,CASSASGVPLYGYTF
TRBV15,TRBJ1-5,many,-,TGTGCCACCAGCAGGAGGGATAGCAATCAGCCCCAGCATTTT,CATSRRDSNQPQHF
TRBV24-1,TRBJ2-1,many,-,TGTGCCACCAGTGATCCGGGATCACCGGGAGTGGAGCAGTTCTTC,CATSDPGSPGVEQFF
TRBV2,TRBJ2-7,few,-,TGTGCCAGCAGTGAAGGGGGCATCTACGAGCAGTACTTC,CASSEGGIYEQYF
TRBV2,TRBJ2-3,many,TRBD2,TGTGCCAGCAGTGACGTAGCGGGAAGCACAGATACGCAGTATTTT,CASSDVAGSTDTQYF
TRBV24-1,TRBJ2-5,-,-,TGTGCCACCAGTGAACCGCAACAGGGAGGGGAGACCCAGTACTTC,CATSEPQQGGETQYF
TRBV5-5,TRBJ1-2,-,-,TGTGCCAGCAGCTTGGAGGCGAGATCTGGCTACACCTTC,CASSLEARSGYTF
TRBV7-8,TRBJ2-7,many,-,TGTGCCAGCAGCTTCTTACCTTTAGCTGGGGCCTACGAGCAGTACTTC,CASSFLPLAGAYEQYF
TRBV24-1,TRBJ2-7,-,-,TGTGCCATCAGTGGCGGTGGGGCGCAAAGGGTCTACGAGCAGTACTTC,CAISGGGAQRVYEQYF
TRBV10-3,TRBJ2-4,many,-,TGTGCCATCAGTGGGACCGGGGGGCGGAACATTCAGTACTTC,CAISGTGGRNIQYF
TRBV5-1,TRBJ1-3,few,TRBD1,TGCGCCAGCAGCTGGACCCAGACAGGGCTTGGAAACACCATATATTTT,CASSWTQTGLGNTIYF
TRBV24-1,TRBJ2-5,many,TRBD1,TGTGCCACCAGTGATTACACCCGGACAGGGGAAGAGACCCAGTACTTC,CATSDYTRTGEETQYF
TRBV3-1,TRBJ2-3,few,TRBD2,TGTGCCAGCAGCCAAGAAGAATGGGGACTAGCCACAGATACGCAGTATTTT,CASSQEEWGLATDTQYF
TRBV7-3,TRBJ1-2,many,TRBD1,TGTGCCAGCAGCTTTAACAGGGGGATGGGATACGGCTACACCTTC,CASSFNRGMGYGYTF
TRBV2,TRBJ1-1,once,-,TGTGCCAGCAGTGATGGGGCGTTGAACACTGAAGCTTTCTTT,CASSDGALNTEAFF
TRBV30,TRBJ2-7,-,TRBD2,TGTGCCTGGAGATCCGGACTAGCGTCCTACGAGCAGTACTTC,CAWRSGLASYEQYF
TRBV5-1,TRBJ2-1,-,-,TGCGCCAGCAGTCGCGGGGCGGTTAGCTCCTACAATGAGCAGTTCTTC,CASSRGAVSSYNEQFF
TRBV19,TRBJ1-1,-,-,TGTGCCAGTAGTATAGACCGCCGGGCAAACACTGAAGCTTCCTTT,CASSIDRRANTEASF
TRBV6-2/TRBV6-3,TRBJ2-6,-,-,TGTGCCAGCACCGGACAGATCTCTGGGGCCAACGTCCTGACTTTC,CASTGQISGANVLTF
TRBV12-3/TRBV12-4,TRBJ1-2,-,-,TGTGCCAGCAGTTCCAGGGATGGCTACACCTTC,CASSSRDGYTF
TRBV24-1,TRBJ2-5,-,-,TGTGCCACCAGTGATTTGGGGGCGAGGTTAGAGACCCAGTACTTC,CATSDLGARLETQYF
TRBV5-1,TRBJ2-7,many,-,TGCGCCAGCAGCCCCGGAGGGACAGCTTCCTACGAGCAGTACTTC,CASSPGGTASYEQYF
TRBV15,TRBJ2-7,-,TRBD1,TGTGCCACCAGCAGAGAGGGACAGGGTGACGAGCAGTACTTC,CATSREGQGDEQYF
TRBV29-1,TRBJ1-2,-,-,TGCAGTGTTTTAAGGGGTAGCTATGGCTACGCCTTC,CSVLRGSYGYAF
TRBV20-1,TRBJ2-5,few,-,TGCAGTGCAGGGGTGTACAGGGACCAAGAGACCCAGTACTTC,CSAGVYRDQETQYF
TRBV20-1,TRBJ2-3,-,TRBD2,TGCAGTGCTAGATCCCCGATCCTAGCGGGGGAATACACAGATACGCAGTATTTT,CSARSPILAGEYTDTQYF
TRBV29-1,TRBJ2-1,-,-,TGCAGCGTCGCGGGGACTGGCTCCTACAATGAGCAGTTCTTC,CSVAGTGSYNEQFF
TRBV10-3,TRBJ1-5,-,-,TGTGCCATCAATACCGGGGGGGGACGCTATAGCAATCAGCCCCAGCATTTT,CAINTGGGRYSNQPQHF
TRBV30,TRBJ2-7,-,-,TGTGCCTGGAGTGAGGGTTTCCTCTACGAGCAGTACTTC,CAWSEGFLYEQYF
TRBV19,TRBJ2-1,once,TRBD2,TGTGCCAGTAGCGGGACTAGAGACTACAATGAGCAGTTCTTC,CASSGTRDYNEQFF
TRBV11-2,TRBJ1-4,few,-,TGTGCCAGCAGCTTAGCCCGGGGGGATGAAAAACTGTTTTTT,CASSLARGDEKLFF